Detailed here is one TCR beta chain. The data are from a study of T cells in Graves' hyperthyroidism and ophthalmopathy. Diagnoses rested on clinical symptoms, serum thyroxine and TRAb, thyroid ultrasound and orbital computed tomography. The authors obtained PBMCs from more than 9.5 ml of fresh peripheral blood. The germline V gene encodes CDR1 MDHEN and CDR2 SYDVKM. Losses at the gene ends were 6 bases for V and 1 base for J; bases not matched to a gene: 8. CDR3 length: 16 residues. RNA transcripts were the template for amplifying TCR beta CDR3 regions. The HTBI set primed first-round TCR CDR3 RT-PCR. TCRdb independently ran MiXCR on the multiplex PCR reads; one entry per CDR3 protein. The sample lists about 640,000 distinct CDR3 sequences; 13% to 15% were seen once.

The rearrangement uses TRBV28 and TRBJ1-5; 8 positions agree with TRBD1. This sequence originates from a woman between 50 and 59 years old with Graves' ophthalmopathy. The source material was blood. The CDR3 sequence: CASRTYYRGSNQPQHF. The CDR3 DNA reads TGTGCCAGCAGAACATACTACAGGGGGAGCAATCAGCCCCAGCATTTT.